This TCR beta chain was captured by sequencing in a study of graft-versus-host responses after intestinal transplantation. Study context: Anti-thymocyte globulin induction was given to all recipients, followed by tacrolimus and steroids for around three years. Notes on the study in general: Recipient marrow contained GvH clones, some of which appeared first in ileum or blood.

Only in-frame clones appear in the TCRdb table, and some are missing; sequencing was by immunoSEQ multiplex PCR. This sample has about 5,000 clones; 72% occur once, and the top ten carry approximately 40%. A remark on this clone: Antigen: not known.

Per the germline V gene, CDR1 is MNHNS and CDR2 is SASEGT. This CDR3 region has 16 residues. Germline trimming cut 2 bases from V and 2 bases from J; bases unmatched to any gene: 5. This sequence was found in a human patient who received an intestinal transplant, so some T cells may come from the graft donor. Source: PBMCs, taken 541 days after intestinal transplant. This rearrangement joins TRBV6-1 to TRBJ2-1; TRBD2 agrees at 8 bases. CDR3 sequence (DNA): TGTGCCAGCAGTGAAATGGACGGGGGGGCCTACAATGAGCAGTTCTTC. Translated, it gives CASSEMDGGAYNEQFF.